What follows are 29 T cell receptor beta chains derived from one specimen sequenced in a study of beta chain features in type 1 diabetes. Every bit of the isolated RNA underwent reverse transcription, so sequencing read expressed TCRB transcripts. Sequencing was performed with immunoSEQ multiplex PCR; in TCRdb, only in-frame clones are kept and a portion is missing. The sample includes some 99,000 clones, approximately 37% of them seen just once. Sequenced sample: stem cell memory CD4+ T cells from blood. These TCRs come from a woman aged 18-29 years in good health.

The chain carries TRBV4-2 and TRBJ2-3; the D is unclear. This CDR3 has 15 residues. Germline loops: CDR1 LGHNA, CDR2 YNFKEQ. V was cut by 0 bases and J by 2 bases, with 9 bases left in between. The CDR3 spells CASSQDHGYTDTQYF. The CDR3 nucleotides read TGTGCCAGCAGCCAAGATCACGGGTACACAGATACGCAGTATTTT.

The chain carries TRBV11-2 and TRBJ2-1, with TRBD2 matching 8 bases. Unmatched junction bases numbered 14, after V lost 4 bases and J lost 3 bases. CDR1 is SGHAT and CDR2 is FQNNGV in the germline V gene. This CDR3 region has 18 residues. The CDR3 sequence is CASSSNRLAPYYYNEQFF. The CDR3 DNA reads TGTGCCAGCAGCTCGAACCGACTAGCGCCCTACTACTACAATGAGCAGTTCTTC.

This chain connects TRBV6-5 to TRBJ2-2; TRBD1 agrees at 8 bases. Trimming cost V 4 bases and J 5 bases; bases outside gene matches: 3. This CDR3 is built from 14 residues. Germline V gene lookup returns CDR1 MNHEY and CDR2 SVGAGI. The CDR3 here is CASSSGGGTGELFF. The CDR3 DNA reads TGTGCCAGCAGTTCAGGGGGCGGGACCGGGGAGCTGTTTTTT.

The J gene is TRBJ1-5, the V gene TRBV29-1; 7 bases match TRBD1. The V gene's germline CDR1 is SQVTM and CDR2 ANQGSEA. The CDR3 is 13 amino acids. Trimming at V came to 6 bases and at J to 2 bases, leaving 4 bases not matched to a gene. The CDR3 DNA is TGCAGCGTCCGGACAGGTGGCAATCAGCCCCAGCATTTT. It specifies CSVRTGGNQPQHF.

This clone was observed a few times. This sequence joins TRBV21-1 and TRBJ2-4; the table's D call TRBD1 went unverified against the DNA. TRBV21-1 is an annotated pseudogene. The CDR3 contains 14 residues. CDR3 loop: CASRTTGTQNIQYF. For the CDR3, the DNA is TGTGCCAGCAGAACGACAGGGACCCAAAACATTCAGTACTTC.

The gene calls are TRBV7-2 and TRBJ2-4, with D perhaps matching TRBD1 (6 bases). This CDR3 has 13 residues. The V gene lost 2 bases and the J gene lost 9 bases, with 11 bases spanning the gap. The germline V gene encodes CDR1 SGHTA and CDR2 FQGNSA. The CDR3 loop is CASSLTPRGIQYF. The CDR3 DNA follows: TGTGCCAGCAGCTTAACTCCCAGGGGCATTCAGTACTTC. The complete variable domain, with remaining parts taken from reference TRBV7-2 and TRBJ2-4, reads GAGVSQSPSNKVTEKGKDVELRCDPISGHTALYWYRQSLGQGLEFLIYFQGNSAPDKSGLPSDRFSAERTGGSVSTLTIQRTQQEDSAVYLCASSLTPRGIQYFGAGTRLSVL.

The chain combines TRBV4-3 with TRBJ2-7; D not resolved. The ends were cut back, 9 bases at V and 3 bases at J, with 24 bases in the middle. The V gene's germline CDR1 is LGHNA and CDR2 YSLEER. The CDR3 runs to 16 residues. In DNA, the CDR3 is TGCGCCAGATACCTTCCGGCGGAGAAAGATTACTACGAGCAGTACTTC. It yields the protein CARYLPAEKDYYEQYF.

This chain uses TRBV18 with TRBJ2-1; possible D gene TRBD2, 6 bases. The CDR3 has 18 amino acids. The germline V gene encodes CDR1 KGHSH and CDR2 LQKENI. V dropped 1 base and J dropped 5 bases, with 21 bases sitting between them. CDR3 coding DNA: TGTGCCAGCTCACCACTTATATCTGGGCTAGCGTCAAACAATGAGCAGTTCTTC. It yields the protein CASSPLISGLASNNEQFF.

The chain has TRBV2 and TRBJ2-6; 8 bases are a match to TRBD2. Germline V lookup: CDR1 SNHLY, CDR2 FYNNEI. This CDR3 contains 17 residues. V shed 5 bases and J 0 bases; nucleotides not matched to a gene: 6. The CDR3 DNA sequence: TGTGCCAGCAGTCCTAGACTAGCGTTCTCTGGGGCCAACGTCCTGACTTTC. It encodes CASSPRLAFSGANVLTF.

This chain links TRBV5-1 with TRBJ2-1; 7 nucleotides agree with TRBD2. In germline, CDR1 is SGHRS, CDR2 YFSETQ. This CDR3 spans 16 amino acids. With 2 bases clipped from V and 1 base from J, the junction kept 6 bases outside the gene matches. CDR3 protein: CASSFGSGHSYNEQFF. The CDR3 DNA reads TGCGCCAGCAGCTTTGGTAGCGGGCATTCCTACAATGAGCAGTTCTTC.

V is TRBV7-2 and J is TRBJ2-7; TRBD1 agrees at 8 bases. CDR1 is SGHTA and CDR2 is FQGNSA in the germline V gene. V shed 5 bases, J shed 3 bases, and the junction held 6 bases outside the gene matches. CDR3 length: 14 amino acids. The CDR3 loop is CASSPGQGHYEQYF. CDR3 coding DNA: TGTGCCAGCAGCCCAGGACAGGGCCACTACGAGCAGTACTTC.

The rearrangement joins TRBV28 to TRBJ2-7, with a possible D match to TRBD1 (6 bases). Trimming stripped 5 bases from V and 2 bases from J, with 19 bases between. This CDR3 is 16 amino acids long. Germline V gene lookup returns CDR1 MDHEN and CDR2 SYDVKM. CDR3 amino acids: CASSLYSVGATYEQYF. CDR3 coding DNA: TGTGCCAGCAGTCTGTACTCTGTGGGGGCTACCTACGAGCAGTACTTC.

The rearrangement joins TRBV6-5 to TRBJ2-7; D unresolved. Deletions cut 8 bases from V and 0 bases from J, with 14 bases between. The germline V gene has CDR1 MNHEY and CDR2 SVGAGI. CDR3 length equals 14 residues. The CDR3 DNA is TGTGCCAGCTCTTGGCGCGGAAACTCCTACGAGCAGTACTTC. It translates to CASSWRGNSYEQYF.

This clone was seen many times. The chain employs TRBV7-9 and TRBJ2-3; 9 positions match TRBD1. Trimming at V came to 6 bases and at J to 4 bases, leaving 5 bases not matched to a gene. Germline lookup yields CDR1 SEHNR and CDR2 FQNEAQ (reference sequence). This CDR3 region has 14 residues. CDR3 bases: TGTGCCAGCAGGGGACAGGGTGGCGCAGATACGCAGTATTTT. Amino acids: CASRGQGGADTQYF.

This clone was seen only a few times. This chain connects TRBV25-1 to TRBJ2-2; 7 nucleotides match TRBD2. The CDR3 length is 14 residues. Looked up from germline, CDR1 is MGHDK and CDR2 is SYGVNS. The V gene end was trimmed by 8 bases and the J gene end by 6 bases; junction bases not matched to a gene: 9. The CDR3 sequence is CASSPGGGAGELFF. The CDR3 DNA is TGTGCCAGCTCCCCGGGGGGTGGGGCCGGGGAGCTGTTTTTT.

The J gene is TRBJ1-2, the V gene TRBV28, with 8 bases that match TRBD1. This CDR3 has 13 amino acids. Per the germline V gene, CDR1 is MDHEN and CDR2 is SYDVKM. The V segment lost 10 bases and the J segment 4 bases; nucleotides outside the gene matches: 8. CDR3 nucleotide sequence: TGTGCCACCCTCAGGGGGCGCAGCTATGGCTACACCTTC. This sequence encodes CATLRGRSYGYTF.

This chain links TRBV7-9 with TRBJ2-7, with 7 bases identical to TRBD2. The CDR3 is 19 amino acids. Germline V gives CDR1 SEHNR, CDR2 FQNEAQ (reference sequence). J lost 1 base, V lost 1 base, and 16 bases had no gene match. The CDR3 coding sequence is TGTGCCAGCAGCTTAGACTACCTCCCTAGCGGAAGAATTTCCTACGAGCAGTACTTC. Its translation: CASSLDYLPSGRISYEQYF.

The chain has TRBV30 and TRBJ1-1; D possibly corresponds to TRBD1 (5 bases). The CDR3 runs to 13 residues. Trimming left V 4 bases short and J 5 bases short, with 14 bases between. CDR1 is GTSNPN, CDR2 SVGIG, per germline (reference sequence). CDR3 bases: TGTGCCTGGACGGGGGTAGGTTGGACTGAAGCTTTCTTT. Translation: CAWTGVGWTEAFF.

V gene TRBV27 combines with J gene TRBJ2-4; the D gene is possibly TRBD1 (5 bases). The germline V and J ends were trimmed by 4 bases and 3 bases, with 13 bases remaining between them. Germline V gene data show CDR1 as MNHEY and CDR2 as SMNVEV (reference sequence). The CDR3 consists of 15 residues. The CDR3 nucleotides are TGTGCCAGCAGTTCCAAGGGGCCGGACAAAAACATTCAGTACTTC. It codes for CASSSKGPDKNIQYF.

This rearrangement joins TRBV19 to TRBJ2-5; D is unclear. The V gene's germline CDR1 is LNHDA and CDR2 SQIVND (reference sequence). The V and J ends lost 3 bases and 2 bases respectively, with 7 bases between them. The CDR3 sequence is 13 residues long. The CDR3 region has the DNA TGTGCCAGTAGTATTGAGTTTCAAGAGACCCAGTACTTC. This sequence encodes CASSIEFQETQYF.

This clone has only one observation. CDR3 amino acids: CASSRDPFGRRQYF. The CDR3 bases are TGTGCCAGCTCCCGGGATCCCTTTGGCCGACGGCAGTACTTC. The V and J genes are TRBV27 and TRBJ2-7, with D tentatively TRBD2 (5 bases). Trimming shortened V by 8 bases and J by 9 bases, and 23 bases separated the two germline ends. The V gene's germline CDR1 is MNHEY and CDR2 SMNVEV (reference sequence). The CDR3 spans 14 residues.

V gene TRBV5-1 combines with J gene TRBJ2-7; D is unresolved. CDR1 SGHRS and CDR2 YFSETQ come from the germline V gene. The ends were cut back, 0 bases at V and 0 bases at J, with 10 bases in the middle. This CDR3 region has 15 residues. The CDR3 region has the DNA TGCGCCAGCAGCTTGGAGCCATCACTCTCCTACGAGCAGTACTTC. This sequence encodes CASSLEPSLSYEQYF.

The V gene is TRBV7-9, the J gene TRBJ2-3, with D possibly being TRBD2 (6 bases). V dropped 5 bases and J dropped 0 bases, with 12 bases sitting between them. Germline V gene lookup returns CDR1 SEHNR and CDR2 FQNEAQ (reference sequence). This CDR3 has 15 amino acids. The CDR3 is CASSPSEGSTDTQYF. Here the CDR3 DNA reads TGTGCCAGCAGCCCATCGGAGGGCAGCACAGATACGCAGTATTTT.

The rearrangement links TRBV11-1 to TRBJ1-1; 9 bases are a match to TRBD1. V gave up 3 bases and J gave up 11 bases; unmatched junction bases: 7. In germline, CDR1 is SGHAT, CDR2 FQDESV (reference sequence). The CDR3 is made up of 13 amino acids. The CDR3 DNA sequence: TGTGCCAGCAGCTTTCTCGACAGGGGGGACGCTTTCTTT. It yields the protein CASSFLDRGDAFF.

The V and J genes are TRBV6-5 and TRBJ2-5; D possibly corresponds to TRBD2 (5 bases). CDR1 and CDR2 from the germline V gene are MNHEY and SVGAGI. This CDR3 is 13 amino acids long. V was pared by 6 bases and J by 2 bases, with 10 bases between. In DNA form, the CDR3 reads TGTGCCAGCAGAAGGACTGTTCAAGAGACCCAGTACTTC. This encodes CASRRTVQETQYF.

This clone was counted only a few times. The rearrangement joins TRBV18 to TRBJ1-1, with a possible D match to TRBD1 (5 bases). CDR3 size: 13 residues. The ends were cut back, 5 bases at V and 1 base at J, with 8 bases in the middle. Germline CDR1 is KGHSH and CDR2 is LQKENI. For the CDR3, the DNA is TGTGCCAGCTCAGCAACAGGGAACACTGAAGCTTTCTTT. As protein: CASSATGNTEAFF.

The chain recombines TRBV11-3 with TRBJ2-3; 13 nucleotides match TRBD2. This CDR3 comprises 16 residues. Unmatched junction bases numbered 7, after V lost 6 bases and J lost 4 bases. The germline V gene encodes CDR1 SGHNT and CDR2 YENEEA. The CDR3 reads CASSWGLAGLADTQYF. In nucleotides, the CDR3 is TGTGCCAGCAGTTGGGGACTAGCGGGACTTGCAGATACGCAGTATTTT.

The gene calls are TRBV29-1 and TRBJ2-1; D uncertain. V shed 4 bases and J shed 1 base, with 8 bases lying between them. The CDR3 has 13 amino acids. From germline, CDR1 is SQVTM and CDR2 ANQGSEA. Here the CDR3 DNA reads TGCAGCGTTGGACACGGTTCCTACAATGAGCAGTTCTTC. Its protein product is CSVGHGSYNEQFF.

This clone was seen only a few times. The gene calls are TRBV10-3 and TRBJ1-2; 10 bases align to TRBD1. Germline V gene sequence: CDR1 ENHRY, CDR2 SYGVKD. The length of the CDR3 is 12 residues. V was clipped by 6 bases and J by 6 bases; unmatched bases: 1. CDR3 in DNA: TGTGCCATCAGGGACAGGGGGGATGGCTACACCTTC. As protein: CAIRDRGDGYTF.